A selection of T cell receptor beta chains follows, all from one sample in a study of cytomegalovirus exposure and HLA in healthy donors. Profiled with immunoSEQ multiplex PCR; TCRdb holds only in-frame clones, not every one. The top ten hold under 2% of the sample, which has about 130,000 clones, roughly four fifths seen once. The sample comprised PBMCs. Receptors originate from a female donor in good health and CMV-seropositive. CDR3s include the opening cysteine and the closing phenylalanine or tryptophan. A D gene is named only where the DNA matches it firmly. The size entry is marked missing in some rows and otherwise reads once, few, many or a size class.

v_call	d_call	j_call	clone_size	cdr3_aa	cdr3_nt
TRBV19	NA	TRBJ1-5	NA	CASSTRRDYSNQPQHF	TGTGCCAGTAGTACCCGGAGGGACTATAGCAATCAGCCCCAGCATTTT
TRBV7-2	NA	TRBJ2-5	NA	CASSYSTAETQYF	TGTGCCAGCAGCTATTCGACAGCGGAGACCCAGTACTTC
TRBV6-1	NA	TRBJ1-3	NA	CASSEAPGNAGNTIYF	TGTGCCAGCAGTGAAGCCCCAGGGAATGCTGGAAACACCATATATTTT
TRBV4-1	TRBD2	TRBJ2-3	few	CASSSPYSGRGADTQYF	TGCGCCAGCAGCAGTCCATACAGCGGGAGGGGGGCAGATACGCAGTATTTT
TRBV7-3	TRBD2	TRBJ2-3	once	CASSYNPLAGGTDTQYF	TGTGCCAGCAGCTACAACCCACTAGCGGGGGGCACAGATACGCAGTATTTT
TRBV25-1	TRBD1	TRBJ1-1	NA	CASNRGNTEAFF	TGTGCCAGCAACAGGGGGAACACTGAAGCTTTCTTT
TRBV6-5	NA	TRBJ2-7	few	CASSYSPSVYEQYF	TGTGCCAGCAGTTACTCTCCTAGCGTCTACGAGCAGTACTTC
TRBV5-6	NA	TRBJ1-1	NA	CASSLFGTIQANTEAFF	TGTGCCAGCAGCCTGTTCGGAACGATACAGGCTAACACTGAAGCTTTCTTT
TRBV30	TRBD1	TRBJ1-1	NA	CAWSQQGTTEAFF	TGTGCCTGGAGTCAACAGGGGACCACTGAAGCTTTCTTT
TRBV28	NA	TRBJ1-2	NA	CAGGRSNYGYTF	TGTGCCGGCGGGAGAAGTAACTATGGCTACACCTTC
TRBV2	NA	TRBJ2-7	NA	CASSGESYEQYF	TGTGCCAGCAGTGGCGAGTCCTACGAGCAGTACTTC
TRBV7-9	TRBD1	TRBJ1-1	NA	CASSAQGAQNTEAFF	TGTGCCAGCAGCGCTCAGGGGGCTCAGAACACTGAAGCTTTCTTT
TRBV28	NA	TRBJ1-1	NA	CASSLILRMMNTEAFF	TGTGCCAGCAGTTTAATCCTCAGAATGATGAACACTGAAGCTTTCTTT
TRBV2	NA	TRBJ2-4	NA	CASSPSLQGNIQYF	TGTGCCAGCAGCCCCTCCCTACAGGGAAACATTCAGTACTTC
TRBV7-2	NA	TRBJ1-5	NA	CASSLAAGPQPQHF	TGTGCCAGCAGCTTAGCGGCAGGGCCCCAGCCCCAGCATTTT
TRBV7-9	TRBD2	TRBJ2-7	once	CASSTGTSYEQYF	TGTGCCAGCAGTACCGGGACTAGCTACGAGCAGTACTTC
TRBV30	TRBD2	TRBJ2-3	NA	CAWRKTSGGTDTQYF	TGTGCCTGGAGAAAAACTAGCGGGGGAACAGATACGCAGTATTTT
TRBV11-2	NA	TRBJ1-2	NA	CASSLDPQSYTF	TGTGCCAGCAGCTTAGATCCACAGAGCTACACCTTC
TRBV5-4	TRBD1	TRBJ2-3	NA	CASSVRGQGVADTQYF	TGTGCCAGCAGCGTCCGGGGCCAGGGGGTTGCAGATACGCAGTATTTT
TRBV29-1	NA	TRBJ1-1	few	CSVHRVFSTEAFF	TGCAGCGTGCACAGGGTGTTTAGCACTGAAGCTTTCTTT
TRBV19	NA	TRBJ2-7	NA	CASSITPQGIEQYF	TGTGCCAGTAGTATAACCCCCCAGGGAATCGAGCAGTACTTC
TRBV7-9	NA	TRBJ1-1	NA	CASSLSRMNTEAFF	TGTGCCAGCAGCTTAAGTAGAATGAACACTGAAGCTTTCTTT
TRBV11-2	TRBD1	TRBJ2-1	NA	CASSLYSPQGAPYNEQFF	TGTGCCAGCAGCCTCTATTCCCCCCAGGGGGCGCCCTACAATGAGCAGTTCTTC
TRBV28	TRBD1	TRBJ1-2	NA	CASTPTGVSYTF	TGTGCCAGCACACCTACAGGGGTTAGCTACACCTTC
TRBV5-4	TRBD1	TRBJ1-1	NA	CASSSLTGQNTEAFF	TGTGCCAGCAGCTCACTGACAGGGCAGAACACTGAAGCTTTCTTT
TRBV5-6	NA	TRBJ1-2	NA	CASSLALAANYGYTF	TGTGCCAGCAGCTTGGCCCTAGCCGCTAACTATGGCTACACCTTC
TRBV6-1	TRBD1	TRBJ2-7	NA	CASSRGTGLSYEQYF	TGTGCCAGCAGTCGGGGGACAGGGCTTTCCTACGAGCAGTACTTC
TRBV5-4	TRBD2	TRBJ2-1	NA	CASSLVSREDNEQFF	TGTGCCAGCAGCTTGGTTTCGCGGGAGGACAATGAGCAGTTCTTC
TRBV27	TRBD2	TRBJ2-1	NA	CASRSGGRHSYNEQFF	TGTGCCAGCAGAAGCGGGGGCCGACACTCCTACAATGAGCAGTTCTTC
TRBV7-2	NA	TRBJ2-3	NA	CASSLRAGNTDTQYF	TGTGCCAGCAGCTTACGGGCAGGGAACACAGATACGCAGTATTTT
TRBV23-1	NA	TRBJ2-7	NA	CASSQFVGEGKPTYEQYF	TGCGCCAGCAGTCAATTTGTAGGGGAAGGGAAGCCGACCTACGAGCAGTACTTC
TRBV29-1	NA	TRBJ2-7	few	CSVDQDSMGYEQYF	TGCAGCGTTGACCAGGACAGTATGGGGTACGAGCAGTACTTC
TRBV4-2	NA	TRBJ1-5	NA	CASSQTGEGQPQHF	TGTGCCAGCAGCCAAACGGGGGAGGGGCAGCCCCAGCATTTT